Each of the 30 T cell receptor beta chains below was sequenced from the same sample in a study of a mutant IDH1 vaccine in newly diagnosed glioma. Time point described: week 23, last vaccination. A 20-mer mutant IDH1 peptide at 300 ug was injected subcutaneously with topical imiquimod. Their specific antigens are unknown. Clones were sequenced by immunoSEQ multiplex PCR, and TCRdb holds only the in-frame ones, with some missing. The sample includes around 11,000 clones, about 87% seen only once; the top ten take around 4.9%. The sample consisted of PBMCs, taken from a glioma patient whose treatment included an IDH1 peptide vaccine. Every receptor here comes from a woman in her 40s with glioma. Some clones in this sample may be carry-over from other donors' samples.

The chain is built from TRBV6-1 and TRBJ1-1; 10 positions match TRBD1. With V trimmed by 2 bases and J by 4 bases, 4 bases remained unmatched. The CDR3 runs 15 residues. Germline loops: CDR1 MNHNS, CDR2 SASEGT. The CDR3 loop reads CASSEQDRGITEAFF. The CDR3 DNA reads as TGTGCCAGCAGTGAACAGGACAGGGGGATCACTGAAGCTTTCTTT.

J is TRBJ2-3 and V is TRBV27, with 8 bases fitting TRBD2. From germline, CDR1 is MNHEY and CDR2 SMNVEV (reference sequence). After removal of 8 bases from V and 4 bases from J, the junction contained 8 bases not matched to a gene. This CDR3 comprises 14 residues. The CDR3 reads CASFPAGVADTQYF. The CDR3 DNA is TGTGCCAGCTTCCCAGCGGGAGTCGCAGATACGCAGTATTTT.

The CDR3 DNA follows: TGTGCCTGGAGCTGGGGTTCAAATGAAAAACTGTTTTTT. This codes for CAWSWGSNEKLFF. The chain links TRBV30 to TRBJ1-4, with D unresolved. Germline V CDR1 and CDR2: GTSNPN, SVGIG (reference sequence). This CDR3 is 13 amino acids long. V dropped 3 bases and J dropped 5 bases, with 10 bases sitting between them.

This sequence joins TRBV27 and TRBJ2-7, with 11 positions matching TRBD2. From germline, CDR1 is MNHEY and CDR2 SMNVEV (reference sequence). CDR3 length: 15 amino acids. The trim removed 5 bases at V and 1 base at J, leaving 4 bases unmatched. CDR3 bases: TGTGCCAGCAGTGACGGGACTAGCGGATCCTACGAGCAGTACTTC. This translates into CASSDGTSGSYEQYF.

This clone was seen a handful of times. The chain couples TRBV19 to TRBJ1-6; D is uncertain. Germline V lookup: CDR1 LNHDA, CDR2 SQIVND (reference sequence). The CDR3 loop spans 14 amino acids. Deletions cut 3 bases from V and 2 bases from J, with 5 bases between. The CDR3 protein is CASSMGPYNSPLHF. DNA of the CDR3: TGTGCCAGTAGTATGGGCCCCTATAATTCACCCCTCCACTTT.

The chain combines TRBV11-2 with TRBJ1-2, with 8 positions matching TRBD1. With 5 bases clipped from V and 2 bases from J, the junction kept 7 bases outside the gene matches. The CDR3 consists of 15 residues. Germline V CDR1 and CDR2: SGHAT, FQNNGV. Written as DNA, the CDR3 is TGTGCCAGCAGCCACCTCCGGGACAGGAACTATGGCTACACCTTC. It translates to CASSHLRDRNYGYTF.

In this sample, this clone turned up a few times. This sequence joins TRBV7-8 and TRBJ1-5; no clear D. V was shortened by 1 base and J by 0 bases, with 10 bases between the two germline ends. The CDR3 contains 16 residues. Germline V gene sequence: CDR1 SGHVS, CDR2 FQNEAQ. Written as DNA, the CDR3 is TGTGCCAGCAGCTTAGAAGCCGTGCCTAGCAATCAGCCCCAGCATTTT. Amino acid sequence: CASSLEAVPSNQPQHF. Together with reference TRBV7-8 and TRBJ1-5, the CDR3 gives the full variable domain: GAGVSQSPRYKVAKRGQDVALRCDPISGHVSLFWYQQALGQGPEFLTYFQNEAQLDKSGLPSDRFFAERPEGSVSTLKIQRTQQEDSAVYLCASSLEAVPSNQPQHFGDGTRLSIL.

The gene calls are TRBV27 and TRBJ1-1; no clear D gene. Germline-derived CDR1 and CDR2 are MNHEY and SMNVEV (reference sequence). Trimming removed 7 bases from V and 1 base from J, with 10 bases in between. This CDR3 is 13 amino acids long. The CDR3 reads CASTAVGNTEAFF. Here the CDR3 DNA reads TGTGCCAGCACCGCGGTGGGGAACACTGAAGCTTTCTTT.

The gene calls are TRBV27 and TRBJ1-2; D perhaps matches TRBD1 (5 bases). Germline assignment: CDR1 MNHEY and CDR2 SMNVEV (reference sequence). V was trimmed by 4 bases and J by 0 bases, leaving 9 bases between them. The CDR3 is 14 residues long. The CDR3 is CASSSLTANYGYTF. CDR3 bases: TGTGCCAGCAGTTCCCTGACAGCTAACTATGGCTACACCTTC.

The genes are TRBV28 and TRBJ2-7; a weak D match, TRBD2 (6 bases). V lost 4 bases to trimming and J lost 4 bases, with 11 bases between them. Germline CDR1 is MDHEN and CDR2 is SYDVKM. This CDR3 has 13 amino acids. Written as DNA, the CDR3 is TGTGCCAGCAGTTCTCGACTAGAATACGAGCAGTACTTC. Encoded protein: CASSSRLEYEQYF.

This clone has a single count. CDR3 bases: TGTGCCAGCAGCTTAGACAGGGGTAACTACGAGCAGTACTTC. Its protein is CASSLDRGNYEQYF. The chain combines TRBV11-2 with TRBJ2-7; perhaps TRBD1 as D (6 bases). Germline V lookup: CDR1 SGHAT, CDR2 FQNNGV. Trimming took 0 bases from V and 3 from J, leaving 9 bases between them. The CDR3 consists of 14 residues.

V is TRBV29-1 and J is TRBJ1-2, with D maybe TRBD1 (5 bases). CDR3 size: 14 residues. V was shortened by 0 bases and J by 7 bases, with 15 bases between the two germline ends. Germline V gene lookup returns CDR1 SQVTM and CDR2 ANQGSEA. CDR3 sequence reads: CSVEDLEGPSGYTF. In nucleotides, the CDR3 is TGCAGCGTTGAAGATCTTGAGGGGCCAAGTGGCTACACCTTC.

This sequence joins TRBV2 and TRBJ1-4, with 7 bases that match TRBD1. The V gene end was trimmed by 5 bases and the J gene end by 8 bases; junction bases not matched to a gene: 11. The CDR3 runs 15 residues. Germline V gives CDR1 SNHLY, CDR2 FYNNEI. CDR3 in amino acids: CASSPQGTVGEKLFF. CDR3 DNA sequence: TGTGCCAGCAGTCCACAGGGGACCGTGGGAGAAAAACTGTTTTTT.

The chain employs TRBV28 and TRBJ1-3; D is ambiguous. The V end was cut by 7 bases, the J end by 4 bases, with 5 bases between. Germline V lookup: CDR1 MDHEN, CDR2 SYDVKM. The CDR3 is 11 residues long. The CDR3 here is CASTEGNTIYF. The DNA for the CDR3 is TGTGCCAGCACGGAAGGAAACACCATATATTTT.

This clone was counted only a few times. This chain joins TRBV7-6 and TRBJ2-5; D unresolved. The ends were cut back, 5 bases at V and 7 bases at J, with 14 bases in the middle. Germline V lookup: CDR1 SGHVS, CDR2 FNYEAQ. The CDR3 totals 13 residues. In nucleotides, the CDR3 is TGTGCCAGCAGCCCGGCGGAATACGGGACCCAGTACTTC. Its translation: CASSPAEYGTQYF.

The rearrangement joins TRBV7-9 to TRBJ2-7; no definite D call. This CDR3 has 14 amino acids. V lost 8 bases to trimming and J lost 2 bases, with 16 bases between them. Germline CDR1 reads SEHNR; CDR2 reads FQNEAQ (reference sequence). As DNA, the CDR3 is TGTGCCAGCCGGAGCGAGGAGTTGGCCTACGAGCAGTACTTC. It translates to CASRSEELAYEQYF. The variable domain in full, completed from reference TRBV7-9 and TRBJ2-7, reads DTGVSQNPRHKITKRGQNVTFRCDPISEHNRLYWYRQTLGQGPEFLTYFQNEAQLEKSRLLSDRFSAERPKGSFSTLEIQRTEQGDSAMYLCASRSEELAYEQYFGPGTRLTVT.

The chain combines TRBV27 with TRBJ2-6; D gene ambiguous. Germline V lookup: CDR1 MNHEY, CDR2 SMNVEV (reference sequence). CDR3 size: 14 residues. V was shortened by 2 bases and J by 3 bases, with 5 bases between the two germline ends. The CDR3 region is CASSLQSGANVLTF. The CDR3 DNA is TGTGCCAGCAGTTTACAGAGTGGGGCCAACGTCCTGACTTTC.

The count of this clone is one. This chain uses TRBV13 with TRBJ2-1; D gene uncertain. Per the germline V gene, CDR1 is PRHDT and CDR2 is FYEKMQ (reference sequence). The CDR3 is 14 residues long. Deletions cut 0 bases from V and 7 bases from J, with 10 bases between. CDR3 loop: CASSLGLAFNEQFF. In nucleotides, the CDR3 is TGTGCCAGCAGCTTAGGCCTGGCATTTAATGAGCAGTTCTTC.

The chain's CDR3 is CASSGYRGLDEKLFF. Here the CDR3 DNA reads TGTGCCAGCAGCGGCTACAGGGGTCTTGATGAAAAACTGTTTTTT. This sequence joins TRBV7-6 and TRBJ1-4, with 7 bases lining up with TRBD1. The CDR3 runs to 15 residues. Germline CDR1 SGHVS, CDR2 FNYEAQ. V lost 5 bases, J lost 6 bases, and 9 bases stayed unmatched.

The chain carries TRBV19 and TRBJ2-5, with TRBD1 matching 8 bases. Trimming removed 8 bases from V and 4 bases from J; junction bases left unmatched: 9. Germline V gene lookup returns CDR1 LNHDA and CDR2 SQIVND (reference sequence). The CDR3 covers 14 residues. The CDR3 region has the DNA TGTGCCAGTTCCCCAGGGGGCGTAGGAGAGACCCAGTACTTC. It translates to CASSPGGVGETQYF.

This clone appeared once. The gene calls are TRBV11-2 and TRBJ2-2; D assignment may be TRBD1 or TRBD2 (5 bases each). V lost 1 base to trimming and J lost 1 base, with 10 bases between them. The germline CDR1 and CDR2 sequences are SGHAT and FQNNGV. This CDR3 contains 16 residues. The CDR3 DNA reads as TGTGCCAGCAGCTTAGTTGGGGACCTGAACACCGGGGAGCTGTTTTTT. Protein: CASSLVGDLNTGELFF.

The chain recombines TRBV25-1 with TRBJ2-1; 10 nucleotides align to TRBD1. V shed 6 bases and J 4 bases; nucleotides not matched to a gene: 9. The CDR3 length is 16 residues. From germline, CDR1 is MGHDK and CDR2 SYGVNS. CDR3 DNA: TGTGCCAGCAGCTCCACAGGGACAGGGGCGTACAATGAGCAGTTCTTC. Translated: CASSSTGTGAYNEQFF. The whole variable domain, remainder taken from reference TRBV25-1 and TRBJ2-1, is EADIYQTPRYLVIGTGKKITLECSQTMGHDKMYWYQQDPGMELHLIHYSYGVNSTEKGDLSSESTVSRIRTEHFPLTLESARPSHTSQYLCASSSTGTGAYNEQFFGPGTRLTVL.

V and J are TRBV19 and TRBJ1-1, with D uncertain. The germline CDR1 and CDR2 sequences are LNHDA and SQIVND (reference sequence). The CDR3 consists of 13 residues. V dropped 5 bases and J dropped 6 bases, with 13 bases sitting between them. The chain's CDR3 is CASSGFGVSEAFF. CDR3 DNA: TGTGCCAGTAGTGGTTTTGGCGTCTCTGAAGCTTTCTTT.

The V gene is TRBV29-1, the J gene TRBJ1-4; perhaps TRBD1 as D (6 bases). In germline, CDR1 is SQVTM, CDR2 ANQGSEA. CDR3 size: 16 residues. Trimming stripped 4 bases from V and 5 bases from J, with 20 bases between. CDR3 protein: CSVAQGTSLRNEKLFF. CDR3 DNA sequence: TGCAGCGTTGCCCAGGGGACCTCCCTGAGGAATGAAAAACTGTTTTTT.

This clone was observed once. CDR3 sequence (DNA): TGCAGCGCCCAGGGGCTGAACACTGAAGCTTTCTTT. This sequence encodes CSAQGLNTEAFF. The chain has TRBV29-1 and TRBJ1-1; tentatively, D is TRBD1 (6 bases). The germline V gene has CDR1 SQVTM and CDR2 ANQGSEA. The V end was cut by 7 bases, the J end by 0 bases, with 9 bases between. The CDR3 has 12 residues.

This rearrangement joins TRBV6-5 to TRBJ1-1, with 8 positions matching TRBD1. The CDR3 extends over 15 amino acids. After removal of 6 bases from V and 0 bases from J, the junction contained 6 bases not matched to a gene. CDR1 and CDR2 from the germline V gene are MNHEY and SVGAGI. This chain's CDR3 is CASSPTGGVNTEAFF. The CDR3 DNA follows: TGTGCCAGCAGCCCAACAGGGGGGGTGAACACTGAAGCTTTCTTT.

The chain joins TRBV21-1 to TRBJ2-7. TRBV21-1 is recorded as a pseudogene. The CDR3 covers 15 residues. For the CDR3, the DNA is TGTGCCAGCAGCAATCGGGACGTTCTGCCCCTTGGGCAGTACTTC. It translates to CASSNRDVLPLGQYF.

The chain links TRBV6-5 to TRBJ1-5, with no clear D. Germline lookup yields CDR1 MNHEY and CDR2 SVGAGI. The CDR3 has 10 residues. The germline V and J ends were trimmed by 6 bases and 7 bases, with 4 bases remaining between them. CDR3 DNA sequence: TGTGCCAGCAGGGTCCAGCCCCAGCATTTT. This codes for CASRVQPQHF.

The genes are TRBV4-1 and TRBJ1-2, with a tentative D call TRBD1 (6 bases). V shed 0 bases and J shed 1 base, with 9 bases lying between them. CDR3 size: 15 residues. CDR1 MGHRA and CDR2 YSYEKL come from the germline V gene. CDR3 amino acids: CASSQDRRGNYGYTF. DNA for the CDR3: TGCGCCAGCAGCCAAGATCGCAGGGGTAACTATGGCTACACCTTC.

The V and J genes are TRBV12-5 and TRBJ2-3; 7 bases align to TRBD2. This CDR3 is 15 amino acids long. V was pared by 2 bases and J by 7 bases, with 9 bases of the junction left unmatched. Germline-derived CDR1 and CDR2 are LGHNT and FRNRAP. The CDR3 sequence: CASGLLSGGRHTQYF. The CDR3 DNA reads TGTGCTAGTGGTTTGCTGTCGGGGGGAAGGCATACGCAGTATTTT.